This TCR beta chain was retrieved from a study of OX40 agonist ivuxolimab in advanced cancers. Study background: Ivuxolimab was delivered to patients intravenously every 2 weeks at doses spanning 0.01 to 10 mg/kg. Around 40% of patients had received prior checkpoint inhibitor therapy. The study enrolled dose-escalation patients with hepatocellular carcinoma, melanoma, renal cell or head and neck cancer. Averaging approximately 60 years in age, with a range of roughly 23 to 80, the cohort was approximately 83% male.

Trimming shortened V by 0 bases and J by 5 bases, and 8 bases separated the two germline ends. The CDR3 is made up of 13 amino acids. Germline lookup yields CDR1 SGHTS and CDR2 YDEGEE. The protocol was immunoSEQ multiplex PCR, while the TCRdb copy is restricted to in-frame clones and leaves out a portion. This table has around 41,000 clones, roughly 91% appearing once. This sequence was found in an adult with an advanced solid tumor such as melanoma, head and neck, liver or kidney cancer. The chain combines TRBV5-8 with TRBJ2-5, with D maybe TRBD1 (5 bases). The sample here was CD4+ or CD8+ T cells sorted from blood, taken in a trial of the OX40 agonist ivuxolimab. This chain's CDR3 is CASSLVSGETQYF. CDR3 in DNA: TGTGCCAGCAGCTTGGTATCAGGGGAGACCCAGTACTTC.